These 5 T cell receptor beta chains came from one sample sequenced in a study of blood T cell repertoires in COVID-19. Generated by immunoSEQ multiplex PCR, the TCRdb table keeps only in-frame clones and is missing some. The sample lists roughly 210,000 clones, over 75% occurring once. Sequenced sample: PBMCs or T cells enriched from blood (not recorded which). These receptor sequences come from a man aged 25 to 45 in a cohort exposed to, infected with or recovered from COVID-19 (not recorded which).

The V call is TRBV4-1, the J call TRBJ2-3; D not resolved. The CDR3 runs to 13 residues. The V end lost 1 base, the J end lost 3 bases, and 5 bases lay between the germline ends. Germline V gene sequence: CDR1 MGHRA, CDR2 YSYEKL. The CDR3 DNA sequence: TGCGCCAGCAGCCAAGGGAGTACAGATACGCAGTATTTT. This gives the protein CASSQGSTDTQYF.

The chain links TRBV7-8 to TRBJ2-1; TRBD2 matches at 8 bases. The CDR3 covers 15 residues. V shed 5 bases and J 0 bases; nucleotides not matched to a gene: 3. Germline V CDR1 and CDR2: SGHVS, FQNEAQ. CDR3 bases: TGTGCCAGCAGCCCTCTAGCGGGCTCCTACAATGAGCAGTTCTTC. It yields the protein CASSPLAGSYNEQFF.

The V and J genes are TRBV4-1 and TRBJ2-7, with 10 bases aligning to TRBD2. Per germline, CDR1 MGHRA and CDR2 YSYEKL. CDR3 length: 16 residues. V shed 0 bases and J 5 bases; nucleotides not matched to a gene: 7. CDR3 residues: CASSQDSASGSHEQYF. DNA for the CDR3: TGCGCCAGCAGCCAAGACTCGGCTAGCGGGAGTCACGAGCAGTACTTC.

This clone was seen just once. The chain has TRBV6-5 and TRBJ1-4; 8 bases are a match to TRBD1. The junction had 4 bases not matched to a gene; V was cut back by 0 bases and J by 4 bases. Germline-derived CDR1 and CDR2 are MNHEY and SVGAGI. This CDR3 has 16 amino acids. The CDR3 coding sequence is TGTGCCAGCAGTTACTCCCCAACAGGGGGTAATGAAAAACTGTTTTTT. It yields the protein CASSYSPTGGNEKLFF.

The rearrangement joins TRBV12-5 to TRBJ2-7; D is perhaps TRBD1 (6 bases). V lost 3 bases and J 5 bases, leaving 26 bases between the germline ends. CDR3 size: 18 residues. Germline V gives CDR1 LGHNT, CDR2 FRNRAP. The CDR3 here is CASGFYPGPQGKSHEQYF. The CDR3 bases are TGTGCTAGTGGTTTCTACCCCGGGCCGCAGGGGAAGAGCCACGAGCAGTACTTC.